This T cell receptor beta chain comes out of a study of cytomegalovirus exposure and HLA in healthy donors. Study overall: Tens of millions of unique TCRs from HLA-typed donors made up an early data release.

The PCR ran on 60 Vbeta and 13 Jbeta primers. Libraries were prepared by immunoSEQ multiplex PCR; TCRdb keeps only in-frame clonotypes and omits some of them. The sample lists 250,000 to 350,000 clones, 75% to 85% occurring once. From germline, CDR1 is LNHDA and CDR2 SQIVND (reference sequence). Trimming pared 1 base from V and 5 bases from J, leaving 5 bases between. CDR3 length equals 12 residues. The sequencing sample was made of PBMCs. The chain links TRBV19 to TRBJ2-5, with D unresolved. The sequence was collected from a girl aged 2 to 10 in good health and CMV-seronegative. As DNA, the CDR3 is TGTGCCAGTAGTATAGGTACTGAGACCCAGTACTTC. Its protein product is CASSIGTETQYF. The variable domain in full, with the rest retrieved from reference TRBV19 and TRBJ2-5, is DGGITQSPKYLFRKEGQNVTLSCEQNLNHDAMYWYRQDPGQGLRLIYYSQIVNDFQKGDIAEGYSVSREKKESFPLTVTSAQKNPTAFYLCASSIGTETQYFGPGTRLLVL.